One T cell receptor beta chain is described in this entry. The target antigen is unknown. These data are taken from a study of T-cell memory formation after mild COVID-19. Study summary: In these data, TCR clusters were largely donor specific.

The 5'RACE method, run with constant-segment primers, produced TCR alpha and TCR beta cDNA libraries (carrying sample barcodes and UMIs). TCRdb used MiXCR to reprocess the 5' RACE reads, holding one entry per CDR3 protein. This sample has about 270,000 distinct CDR3 sequences, with 15% to 20% found just once. Study-level findings and limits: Shrinking CD4+ clones were chiefly CM and EM; CD8+ ones were chiefly EMRA. The SARS-CoV-2 specificity of second-wave clones reaching peak at day 37 remained unverified.

Trimming removed 6 bases from V and 6 bases from J; junction bases left unmatched: 2. The CDR3 has 13 amino acids. The sequence was obtained from a young man who had mild COVID-19 (a few samples of this study predate the infection). Cell type and time point are not known. Sequenced sample: PBMCs or a T cell subset sorted from them (not recorded which). The chain is built from TRBV12-3 or TRBV12-4 and TRBJ2-1; 10 positions match TRBD1. The CDR3 loop is CASRGQGVNEQFF. The CDR3 nucleotides are TGTGCCAGCAGAGGACAGGGGGTCAATGAGCAGTTCTTC.